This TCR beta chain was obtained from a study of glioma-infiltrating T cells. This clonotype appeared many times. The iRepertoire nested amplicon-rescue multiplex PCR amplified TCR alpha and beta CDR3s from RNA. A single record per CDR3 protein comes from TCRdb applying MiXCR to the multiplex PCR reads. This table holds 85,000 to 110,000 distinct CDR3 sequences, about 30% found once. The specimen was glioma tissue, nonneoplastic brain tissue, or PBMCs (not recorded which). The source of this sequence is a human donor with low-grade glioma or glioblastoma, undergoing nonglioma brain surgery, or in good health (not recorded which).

CDR3 DNA: TGTGCCAGCAGTTCGACAGGGAGGTTGCGCACTGAAGCTTTCTTT. Its protein product is CASSSTGRLRTEAFF. V gene TRBV28 combines with J gene TRBJ1-1, with 7 bases fitting TRBD1. The J segment lost 4 bases and the V segment lost 4 bases, leaving 9 bases of the junction unmatched. The CDR3 extends over 15 amino acids. In germline, CDR1 is MDHEN, CDR2 SYDVKM.